A single sample gave rise to the 13 T cell receptor beta chains below, sequenced in a study of cytotoxic CD8 clonotypes in ibrutinib-treated CLL. Using immunoSEQ multiplex PCR, the repertoire was profiled, and TCRdb retains in-frame clones only, with some absent. The table lists under 300,000 clones, roughly 74% of them singletons. Here the sequenced sample was PBMCs, taken after 24 months of ibrutinib treatment. Receptor source: a human donor with chronic lymphocytic leukemia.

This chain joins TRBV28 and TRBJ2-1; 10 bases are shared with TRBD2. CDR1 is MDHEN and CDR2 is SYDVKM in the germline V gene. V dropped 3 bases and J dropped 4; count of bases not matched to a gene: 6. The CDR3 extends over 16 amino acids. CDR3 in amino acids: CASSLGAGGLYNEQFF. The DNA of the CDR3 is TGTGCCAGCAGTTTGGGAGCGGGAGGGTTATACAATGAGCAGTTCTTC.

CDR3 loop: CASSPRSGSQETQYF. In DNA form, the CDR3 reads TGTGCCAGCAGCCCAAGAAGCGGTTCCCAAGAGACCCAGTACTTC. This chain uses TRBV9 with TRBJ2-5; a weak D match, TRBD2 (5 bases). In germline, CDR1 is SGDLS, CDR2 YYNGEE. The CDR3 extends over 15 amino acids. V was pared by 4 bases and J by 1 base, with 14 bases between.

This clone was seen once. CDR3 in DNA: TGCGCCAGCAGCCAACCGACAGTTAACTACGAGCAGTACTTC. Its translation: CASSQPTVNYEQYF. This rearrangement joins TRBV5-1 to TRBJ2-7; tentative D call: TRBD1 (5 bases). The germline V and J ends were trimmed by 4 bases and 3 bases, with 14 bases remaining between them. Germline V gives CDR1 SGHRS, CDR2 YFSETQ. This CDR3 spans 14 amino acids.

The chain couples TRBV11-3 to TRBJ2-3; D perhaps matches TRBD2 (7 bases). In germline, CDR1 is SGHNT, CDR2 YENEEA. Trimming removed 5 bases from V and 4 bases from J, with 13 bases in between. The CDR3 consists of 14 residues. The CDR3 sequence: CASSDGGPADTQYF. The CDR3 DNA sequence: TGTGCCAGCAGCGACGGGGGGCCGGCAGATACGCAGTATTTT.

The chain recombines TRBV6-5 with TRBJ2-7; 14 bases agree with TRBD2. This CDR3 contains 15 residues. Losses at the gene ends were 5 bases for V and 7 bases for J; bases not matched to a gene: 7. CDR1 and CDR2 (germline): MNHEY, SVGAGI. This CDR3 is CASSRLAGGPWEQYF. The CDR3 nucleotides are TGTGCCAGCAGTCGACTAGCGGGAGGGCCGTGGGAGCAGTACTTC.

Only a few counts were recorded for this clone. The chain links TRBV7-9 to TRBJ2-1, with a tentative D call TRBD1 (6 bases). The CDR3 sequence is 17 residues long. CDR1 is SEHNR, CDR2 FQNEAQ, per germline (reference sequence). CDR3 coding DNA: TGTGCAGATGATGGGGGCGGACTCTCGCGCTCCTACAATGAGCAGTTCTTC. It encodes CADDGGGLSRSYNEQFF.

This clone showed up just a few times. The sample contains more than one DNA sequence encoding this CDR3. The chain recombines TRBV27 with TRBJ2-7; D not resolved. CDR1 is MNHEY and CDR2 is SMNVEV in the germline V gene (reference sequence). The V gene lost 5 bases and the J gene lost 0 bases, with 5 bases spanning the gap. The CDR3 runs to 12 residues. This CDR3 reads CASSLSSYEQYF. CDR3 coding DNA: TGTGCCAGCAGTCTCAGCTCCTACGAGCAGTACTTC.

With regard to this clone: This specimen includes other DNA sequences encoding the same CDR3. The chain couples TRBV20-1 to TRBJ2-7, with no clear D. V shed 6 bases and J shed 1 base, with 4 bases lying between them. This CDR3 has 10 amino acids. CDR1 DFQATT and CDR2 SNEGSKA come from the germline V gene (reference sequence). CDR3 DNA sequence: TGCAGTGCCGGATCCTACGAGCAGTACTTC. It yields the protein CSAGSYEQYF.

This chain connects TRBV27 to TRBJ2-1; 9 bases align to TRBD2. The trim removed 5 bases at V and 8 bases at J, leaving 13 bases unmatched. The CDR3 is made up of 16 amino acids. The germline V gene has CDR1 MNHEY and CDR2 SMNVEV (reference sequence). The CDR3 bases are TGTGCCAGCAGTACCTTATCGGCTAGCGGGGCTTATGAGCAGTTCTTC. Translation: CASSTLSASGAYEQFF.

The rearrangement joins TRBV7-9 to TRBJ2-1; D unresolved. The CDR3 is made up of 14 amino acids. V was pared by 1 base and J by 5 bases, with 9 bases between. Germline V gene data show CDR1 as SEHNR and CDR2 as FQNEAQ (reference sequence). CDR3 loop: CASSLVSTHNEQFF. CDR3 DNA sequence: TGTGCCAGCAGCTTAGTAAGCACACACAATGAGCAGTTCTTC.

The chain has TRBV28 and TRBJ2-7, with D possibly called TRBD1 or TRBD2 (5 bases each). The germline gives CDR1 MDHEN, CDR2 SYDVKM. The length of the CDR3 is 15 residues. Trimming shortened V by 3 bases and J by 4 bases, and 16 bases separated the two germline ends. This chain's CDR3 is CASSLGSGTLYEQYF. In DNA form, the CDR3 reads TGTGCCAGCAGTTTGGGTTCCGGGACCTTATACGAGCAGTACTTC.

There are a few counts of this clone. The chain recombines TRBV6-1 with TRBJ2-5, with a weak D call TRBD2 (6 bases). The CDR3 runs to 12 residues. Per the germline V gene, CDR1 is MNHNS and CDR2 is SASEGT. Deletions cut 5 bases from V and 4 bases from J, with 8 bases between. The DNA for the CDR3 is TGTGCCAGCAGTCGGGACTTAGAGACCCAGTACTTC. Translated, it gives CASSRDLETQYF.

The V and J genes are TRBV14 and TRBJ2-5; the D gene is possibly TRBD1 (5 bases). Per the germline V gene, CDR1 is SGHDN and CDR2 is FVKESK. The CDR3 totals 16 residues. V was pared by 1 base and J by 0 bases, with 12 bases between. The CDR3 DNA is TGTGCCAGCAGCCAAGGGACACTTATGTACCAAGAGACCCAGTACTTC. Protein sequence: CASSQGTLMYQETQYF.